Listed here are 16 T cell receptor beta chains from one sample, sequenced in a study of blood T cell repertoires in COVID-19. Measured with immunoSEQ multiplex PCR; TCRdb has only the in-frame clones, and not every one. The table has approximately 210,000 clones, 87% seen once. Material for sequencing was PBMCs or T cells enriched from blood (not recorded which). The receptor set was obtained from a man aged 30 to 45 in a cohort exposed to, infected with or recovered from COVID-19 (not recorded which).

This rearrangement joins TRBV7-2 to TRBJ2-7; D might be TRBD2 (6 bases). The ends were cut back, 5 bases at V and 0 bases at J, with 20 bases in the middle. Germline CDR1 is SGHTA and CDR2 is FQGNSA. The CDR3 sequence is 17 residues long. The CDR3 loop reads CASSVLGGSGSSYEQYF. DNA for the CDR3: TGTGCCAGCAGCGTGCTGGGAGGTAGCGGCAGCTCCTACGAGCAGTACTTC.

This clone is a singleton in its sample. J is TRBJ2-5 and V is TRBV21-1; the table's D call TRBD2 went unverified against the DNA. TRBV21-1 is reported as a pseudogene. CDR3 length: 14 amino acids. CDR3 in amino acids: CASSKGAGEETQYF. The CDR3 DNA reads TGTGCCAGCAGCAAAGGGGCGGGGGAAGAGACCCAGTACTTC.

This clone was recorded a few times. The rearrangement links TRBV27 to TRBJ2-7; TRBD2 agrees at 7 bases. V shed 4 bases and J 3 bases; nucleotides not matched to a gene: 9. This CDR3 contains 15 residues. The germline V gene encodes CDR1 MNHEY and CDR2 SMNVEV (reference sequence). CDR3 sequence (DNA): TGTGCCAGCAGTTGGGGAGCGGGACCGTACTACGAGCAGTACTTC. It encodes CASSWGAGPYYEQYF.

V gene TRBV5-1 combines with J gene TRBJ2-5; D gene ambiguous. Per the germline V gene, CDR1 is SGHRS and CDR2 is YFSETQ. The CDR3 contains 15 residues. Trimming cost V 7 bases and J 5 bases, with 21 bases left between them. DNA for the CDR3: TGCGCCAGCCTTATGACCCCCTCACTGGAGGAGACCCAGTACTTC. It translates to CASLMTPSLEETQYF.

The J gene is TRBJ1-3, the V gene TRBV5-4; 9 positions match TRBD1. In germline, CDR1 is SGHNT, CDR2 YYREEE (reference sequence). V lost 3 bases to trimming and J lost 3 bases; unmatched junction nucleotides: 4. The CDR3 extends over 15 amino acids. CDR3 DNA: TGTGCCAGCAGCTCCCCGACAGGGGGTGGAAACACCATATATTTT. Protein: CASSSPTGGGNTIYF. Full variable domain (outside the CDR3, taken from reference TRBV5-4 and TRBJ1-3): ETGVTQSPTHLIKTRGQQVTLRCSSQSGHNTVSWYQQALGQGPQFIFQYYREEENGRGNFPPRFSGLQFPNYSSELNVNALELDDSALYLCASSSPTGGGNTIYFGEGSWLTVV.

The V gene is TRBV25-1, the J gene TRBJ1-1, with TRBD1 as a possible D gene (5 bases). This CDR3 is 13 amino acids long. V was shortened by 2 bases and J by 5 bases, with 9 bases between the two germline ends. CDR1 is MGHDK, CDR2 SYGVNS, per germline. CDR3 residues: CASSEGGTTEAFF. The CDR3 DNA sequence: TGTGCCAGCAGTGAAGGAGGGACGACTGAAGCTTTCTTT.

This chain joins TRBV10-2 and TRBJ1-3; no clear D gene. The CDR3 sequence is 13 residues long. Germline loops: CDR1 WSHSY, CDR2 SAAADI. V was trimmed by 3 bases and J by 6 bases, leaving 9 bases between them. The CDR3 DNA reads TGCGCCAGCAGTGACACCCGGTTAAACACCATATATTTT. It is translated as CASSDTRLNTIYF.

The chain joins TRBV7-9 to TRBJ1-5, with a possible D match to TRBD1 (6 bases). V was clipped by 1 base and J by 2 bases, with 15 bases between them. Germline V CDR1 and CDR2: SEHNR, FQNEAQ (reference sequence). The CDR3 covers 17 residues. DNA for the CDR3: TGTGCCAGCAGCTTAGTTTTAGGGGGGAGGGGCAATCAGCCCCAGCATTTT. Its protein is CASSLVLGGRGNQPQHF.

This clone was detected once. The J gene is TRBJ2-7, the V gene TRBV3-1 (or the pseudogene TRBV3-2), with TRBD1 identical over 12 bases. Per the germline V gene, CDR1 is LGHDT and CDR2 is YNNKEL (reference sequence). The V gene end was trimmed by 8 bases and the J gene end by 2 bases; junction bases not matched to a gene: 10. The length of the CDR3 is 16 residues. The CDR3 region is CASGDRGRARPYEQYF. The CDR3 DNA reads TGTGCCAGCGGGGACAGGGGGCGCGCCCGTCCCTACGAGCAGTACTTC.

This rearrangement joins TRBV7-9 to TRBJ2-2; 10 nucleotides match TRBD2. V shed 5 bases and J 7 bases; nucleotides not matched to a gene: 10. Per the germline V gene, CDR1 is SEHNR and CDR2 is FQNEAQ (reference sequence). CDR3 size: 16 residues. This CDR3 is CASSPKAGGPGGELFF. The CDR3 bases are TGTGCCAGCAGCCCGAAAGCGGGAGGGCCTGGCGGGGAGCTGTTTTTT.

J is TRBJ2-1 and V is TRBV6-2 or TRBV6-3, with 11 positions matching TRBD2. Germline V gene sequence: CDR1 MNHEY, CDR2 SVGEGT. The length of the CDR3 is 15 residues. The V segment lost 2 bases and the J segment 3 bases; nucleotides outside the gene matches: 0. The CDR3 region has the DNA TGTGCCAGCAGTTACGGGACTAGCGGCTACAATGAGCAGTTCTTC. Translating it yields CASSYGTSGYNEQFF.

The chain combines TRBV11-2 with TRBJ2-3; D gene uncertain. Germline CDR1 is SGHAT and CDR2 is FQNNGV. The V and J ends lost 5 bases and 2 bases respectively, with 14 bases between them. This CDR3 is 15 amino acids long. CDR3 loop: CASSGRRGATDTQYF. The CDR3 nucleotides read TGTGCCAGCAGCGGAAGGCGCGGTGCCACAGATACGCAGTATTTT.

The V call is TRBV6-2 or TRBV6-3, the J call TRBJ2-3, with 14 bases matching TRBD2. The junction had 12 bases not matched to a gene; V was cut back by 5 bases and J by 2 bases. The CDR3 sequence is 19 residues long. Per the germline V gene, CDR1 is MNHEY and CDR2 is SVGEGT. The CDR3 DNA reads TGTGCCAGCAGTAGCGGGACTAGCGGGAGATCGCTGTTCACAGATACGCAGTATTTT. Translated: CASSSGTSGRSLFTDTQYF.

The V call is TRBV29-1, the J call TRBJ2-1; D is unclear. Germline loops: CDR1 SQVTM, CDR2 ANQGSEA. Trimming removed 4 bases from V and 6 bases from J, with 10 bases in between. This CDR3 contains 12 residues. For the CDR3, the DNA is TGCAGCGTTGTACAGAGAGTCAATGAGCAGTTCTTC. Protein sequence: CSVVQRVNEQFF.

This rearrangement joins TRBV19 to TRBJ1-1; 8 bases map to TRBD1. The germline gives CDR1 LNHDA, CDR2 SQIVND (reference sequence). Trimming took 7 bases from V and 2 from J; bases not matched to a gene: 12. The CDR3 covers 16 residues. CDR3 residues: CASIIYPGTGNTEAFF. The CDR3 DNA reads as TGTGCCAGTATTATTTACCCCGGGACAGGAAACACTGAAGCTTTCTTT.

V and J are TRBV7-6 and TRBJ2-1; the match to TRBD1 covers 7 bases. This CDR3 is built from 15 residues. Germline lookup yields CDR1 SGHVS and CDR2 FNYEAQ. V gave up 1 base and J gave up 9 bases; unmatched junction bases: 9. The CDR3 reads CASSLGRGRNSEQFF. In DNA, the CDR3 is TGTGCCAGCAGCTTAGGAAGGGGGCGTAATAGTGAGCAGTTCTTC.